Listed here are 25 T cell receptor beta chains from one sample, sequenced in a study of blood T cells in healthy people across ages. Primed by a sample-barcoded 5' primer and a J-beta primer mix, a second PCR proceeded for about 7 to 12 cycles. TCRdb re-called the 5' RACE reads through MiXCR, storing one row per CDR3 protein. Among 2 million or so distinct CDR3 sequences listed, about 49% were seen once. The specimen was blood. The source of these receptors is a middle-aged woman in good health.

This chain links TRBV6-2 or TRBV6-3 with TRBJ1-5; D remains unclear. V dropped 6 bases and J dropped 5 bases, with 8 bases sitting between them. This CDR3 region has 12 residues. Germline V gene data show CDR1 as MNHEY and CDR2 as SVGEGT. The CDR3 DNA reads as TGTGCCAGCAGCTCGACTCATCAGCCCCAGCATTTT. It yields the protein CASSSTHQPQHF.

The rearrangement joins TRBV2 to TRBJ2-7; D unclear. The J call may be mistaken, given a closer DNA end match to TRBJ2-5. Germline V gene data show CDR1 as SNHLY and CDR2 as FYNNEI. The CDR3 spans 10 residues. CDR3 region: CAAQRETQYF. The CDR3 nucleotides are TGTGCCGCCCAACGGGAGACCCAGTACTTC.

This rearrangement joins TRBV15 to TRBJ2-7, with D maybe TRBD2 (5 bases). The V gene's germline CDR1 is LNHNV and CDR2 YYDKDF (reference sequence). This CDR3 contains 14 residues. Deletions cut 4 bases from V and 4 bases from J, with 14 bases between. CDR3 sequence reads: CATSKDGRGYEQYF. The CDR3 DNA is TGTGCCACCAGCAAGGACGGCCGAGGGTACGAGCAGTACTTC.

This clonotype was observed a handful of times. V and J are TRBV20-1 and TRBJ2-5; no clear D gene. The CDR3 is made up of 12 amino acids. Germline CDR1 is DFQATT and CDR2 is SNEGSKA (reference sequence). The V end was cut by 5 bases, the J end by 5 bases, with 12 bases between. The CDR3 DNA sequence: TGCAGTGCTTCCACCGTCGGGGAGACCCAGTACTTC. This sequence encodes CSASTVGETQYF.

The chain joins TRBV23-1 to TRBJ2-5; D unclear. The better agreement between TRBJ2-7 and the DNA end casts doubt on the J call. TRBV23-1 is labeled an ORF, and its function is uncertain. The CDR3 spans 13 residues. The CDR3 protein is CASSQKSSYEQYF. The CDR3 nucleotides read TGCGCCAGCAGTCAAAAGAGCTCCTACGAGCAGTACTTC.

The genes are TRBV19 and TRBJ1-5, with 10 bases aligning to TRBD1. Trimming removed 7 bases from V and 1 base from J; junction bases left unmatched: 7. Per germline, CDR1 LNHDA and CDR2 SQIVND (reference sequence). This CDR3 spans 16 amino acids. The CDR3 sequence is CASTSTGGRSNQPQHF. CDR3 sequence (DNA): TGTGCCAGTACCTCGACAGGGGGCAGGAGCAATCAGCCCCAGCATTTT.

The CDR3, as DNA: TGTGCCAGCAGTTGGATCGGGGGGACCACAGATACGCAGTATTTT. This gives the protein CASSWIGGTTDTQYF. This chain uses TRBV28 with TRBJ2-3; TRBD2 agrees at 7 bases. CDR1 is MDHEN and CDR2 is SYDVKM in the germline V gene. V shed 4 bases, J shed 2 bases, and the junction held 6 bases outside the gene matches. The CDR3 totals 15 residues.

The CDR3 is CASRKTGLADNEQFF. The CDR3 DNA follows: TGTGCCAGCAGGAAAACGGGACTAGCGGACAATGAGCAGTTCTTC. V and J are TRBV7-8 and TRBJ2-1; 11 bases map to TRBD2. Losses at the gene ends were 6 bases for V and 5 bases for J; bases not matched to a gene: 6. Germline-derived CDR1 and CDR2 are SGHVS and FQNEAQ. The CDR3 extends over 15 amino acids.

V usage is TRBV10-3 and J usage is TRBJ2-5; TRBD2 matches at 8 bases. TRBJ2-7 matches the DNA end more closely, so the J call is doubtful. The germline V gene has CDR1 ENHRY and CDR2 SYGVKD. The CDR3 contains 16 residues. CDR3 DNA: TGTGCCATCAGTGAAGGGACGGGGGGGCCTACGGACGAGCAGTACTTC. Translation gives CAISEGTGGPTDEQYF.

The rearrangement joins TRBV2 to TRBJ2-3, with 8 positions matching TRBD2. The junction had 6 bases not matched to a gene; V was cut back by 3 bases and J by 1 base. Germline V gene sequence: CDR1 SNHLY, CDR2 FYNNEI. The CDR3 covers 16 residues. CDR3 amino acids: CASSDGGGPRTDTQYF. As DNA, the CDR3 is TGTGCCAGCAGTGATGGCGGGGGGCCCCGCACAGATACGCAGTATTTT. The full variable domain, its missing parts supplied by reference TRBV2 and TRBJ2-3, is EPEVTQTPSHQVTQMGQEVILRCVPISNHLYFYWYRQILGQKVEFLVSFYNNEISEKSEIFDDQFSVERPDGSNFTLKIRSTKLEDSAMYFCASSDGGGPRTDTQYFGPGTRLTVL.

This rearrangement joins TRBV15 to TRBJ2-7; 8 bases match TRBD1. Germline V lookup: CDR1 LNHNV, CDR2 YYDKDF (reference sequence). This CDR3 contains 18 residues. J lost 3 bases, V lost 1 base, and 14 bases had no gene match. The CDR3 sequence is CATSRVANDRGPFYEQYF. CDR3 sequence (DNA): TGTGCCACCAGCAGAGTCGCCAACGACAGGGGACCCTTCTACGAGCAGTACTTC.

The chain combines TRBV12-3 or TRBV12-4 with TRBJ2-5, with TRBD1 identical over 10 bases. J was trimmed by 6 bases and V by 6 bases; bases with no gene match: 4. This CDR3 is built from 13 residues. In DNA, the CDR3 is TGTGCCAGCAGACGACAGGGGGCGAAGACCCAGTACTTC. It is translated as CASRRQGAKTQYF.

This chain connects TRBV29-1 to TRBJ2-3; no clear D gene. The CDR3 totals 13 residues. Germline CDR1 reads SQVTM; CDR2 reads ANQGSEA. Trimming shortened V by 4 bases and J by 2 bases, and 10 bases separated the two germline ends. CDR3 sequence: CSVVGDYTDTQYF. CDR3 DNA: TGCAGCGTTGTTGGGGATTACACAGATACGCAGTATTTT.

This clonotype was counted between two and nine times. The chain carries TRBV20-1 and TRBJ1-5; D gene uncertain. The germline CDR1 and CDR2 sequences are DFQATT and SNEGSKA (reference sequence). The CDR3 runs 12 residues. The ends were cut back, 7 bases at V and 0 bases at J, with 7 bases in the middle. CDR3 nucleotide sequence: TGCAGTGGGACTTATAGCAATCAGCCCCAGCATTTT. It yields the protein CSGTYSNQPQHF.

The rearrangement links TRBV7-9 to TRBJ2-3; 15 bases map to TRBD2. Trimming removed 4 bases from V and 1 base from J; junction bases left unmatched: 6. The length of the CDR3 is 18 residues. Germline V gene sequence: CDR1 SEHNR, CDR2 FQNEAQ (reference sequence). The CDR3 loop reads CASSSTGTSGGRTDTQYF. CDR3 in DNA: TGTGCCAGCAGCTCAACCGGGACTAGCGGGGGGCGCACAGATACGCAGTATTTT.

This clonotype was found once. J is TRBJ2-3 and V is TRBV24-1; D possibly matches TRBD1 or TRBD2 (5 bases each). V was trimmed by 3 bases and J by 0 bases, leaving 9 bases between them. This CDR3 has 15 residues. The V gene's germline CDR1 is KGHDR and CDR2 SFDVKD. The CDR3: CATSDIGGSTDTQYF. The DNA for the CDR3 is TGTGCCACCAGTGATATTGGGGGTAGCACAGATACGCAGTATTTT.

The chain joins TRBV6-5 to TRBJ2-3; D is uncertain. The CDR3 sequence is 13 residues long. V was shortened by 7 bases and J by 4 bases, with 12 bases between the two germline ends. Germline V lookup: CDR1 MNHEY, CDR2 SVGAGI. The CDR3 bases are TGTGCCAGCAAACCCCCTGATGCAGATACGCAGTATTTT. It is translated as CASKPPDADTQYF.

This clonotype occurred a few times. DNA of the CDR3: TGCAGTGCTAGACTAGCTTTCGTTCAAGAGACCCAGTACTTC. Its translation: CSARLAFVQETQYF. The genes are TRBV20-1 and TRBJ2-5; possibly TRBD2 for D (5 bases). The CDR3 has 14 residues. CDR1 is DFQATT and CDR2 is SNEGSKA in the germline V gene (reference sequence). Trimming removed 2 bases at V and 2 bases at J, with 12 bases between.

The chain combines TRBV7-2 with TRBJ2-1, with no clear D. The germline V gene has CDR1 SGHTA and CDR2 FQGNSA. The ends were cut back, 0 bases at V and 12 bases at J, with 9 bases in the middle. The CDR3 length is 12 residues. Here the CDR3 reads CASSLATVGQFF. In DNA, the CDR3 is TGTGCCAGCAGCTTAGCCACTGTTGGGCAGTTCTTC.

This chain uses TRBV21-1 with TRBJ1-5; the DNA was not used to check the table's D call, TRBD1. TRBV21-1 constitutes a pseudogene. The CDR3 totals 15 residues. The CDR3 reads CASSKEGQVIPPQHF. The CDR3, as DNA: TGTGCCAGCAGCAAAGAGGGTCAGGTGATTCCGCCCCAGCATTTT.

The CDR3 loop is CASKERRRGLAPEETQYF. CDR3 coding DNA: TGTGCCAGCAAAGAACGACGCCGGGGACTAGCTCCGGAAGAGACCCAGTACTTC. The rearrangement links TRBV12-3 or TRBV12-4 to TRBJ2-5, with TRBD2 matching over 9 bases. The J segment lost 3 bases and the V segment lost 7 bases, leaving 18 bases of the junction unmatched. The CDR3 is 18 amino acids.

The CDR3 region has the DNA TGCGCCAGCAGCCCAAGACGCGGCGGTAATAAAGGGGATGAGCAGTTCTTC. It encodes CASSPRRGGNKGDEQFF. The chain is built from TRBV4-3 and TRBJ2-1; D perhaps matches TRBD1 (5 bases). The CDR3 totals 17 residues. Trimming stripped 4 bases from V and 8 bases from J, with 24 bases between. Germline CDR1 LGHNA, CDR2 YSLEER.

V gene TRBV4-3 combines with J gene TRBJ2-1, with D unresolved. The CDR3 has 15 amino acids. Trimming cost V 0 bases and J 9 bases, with 15 bases left between them. Per germline, CDR1 LGHNA and CDR2 YSLEER. The CDR3 sequence: CASSQDRRSMGEQFF. The CDR3, as DNA: TGCGCCAGCAGCCAAGATAGACGGTCCATGGGTGAGCAGTTCTTC.

The rearrangement links TRBV7-2 to TRBJ2-7, with D perhaps matching TRBD2 (5 bases). Germline V CDR1 and CDR2: SGHTA, FQGNSA. The CDR3 has 15 residues. V lost 0 bases and J 2 bases, leaving 11 bases between the germline ends. The CDR3 coding sequence is TGTGCCAGCAGCTTAGCGTGGACTGCCACCTACGAGCAGTACTTC. Residues: CASSLAWTATYEQYF.

The chain joins TRBV27 to TRBJ1-2, with D hard to call. V dropped 0 bases and J dropped 0 bases, with 8 bases sitting between them. This CDR3 has 15 residues. Looked up from germline, CDR1 is MNHEY and CDR2 is SMNVEV (reference sequence). This CDR3 is CASSLSGYSNYGYTF. The CDR3 DNA is TGTGCCAGCAGTTTATCGGGGTACTCTAACTATGGCTACACCTTC.